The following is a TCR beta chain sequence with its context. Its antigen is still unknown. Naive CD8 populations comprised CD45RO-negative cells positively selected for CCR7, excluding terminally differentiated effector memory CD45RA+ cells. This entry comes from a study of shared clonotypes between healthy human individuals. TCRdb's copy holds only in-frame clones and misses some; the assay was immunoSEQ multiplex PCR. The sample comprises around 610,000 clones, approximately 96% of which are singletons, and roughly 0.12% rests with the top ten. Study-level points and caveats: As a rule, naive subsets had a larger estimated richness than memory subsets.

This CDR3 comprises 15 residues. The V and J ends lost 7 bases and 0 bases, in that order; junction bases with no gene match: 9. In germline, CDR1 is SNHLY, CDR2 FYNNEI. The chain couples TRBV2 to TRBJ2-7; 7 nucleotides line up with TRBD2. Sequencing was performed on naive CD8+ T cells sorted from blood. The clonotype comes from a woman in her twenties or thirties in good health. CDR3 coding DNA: TGTGCCAGCACCCCGGGGCCTAGCGGCTCCTACGAGCAGTACTTC. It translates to CASTPGPSGSYEQYF.